The rows below give T cell receptor beta chains drawn from one sample of a study of blood T cell repertoires in COVID-19. Sequencing used immunoSEQ multiplex PCR; TCRdb keeps in-frame clones, though not all of them. The sample lists roughly 150,000 clones; 85% were seen once. The sequenced material came from peripheral blood. All receptors derive from a woman between 50 and 59 years old with COVID-19, enrolled during active disease. The CDR3 runs from the conserved cysteine through the conserved F or W. The D gene is left open where the match is weak. Some rows mark clone size as missing; the rest say once, few, many or name a class of expanded clone.

J gene: TRBJ1-6; D gene: -; clone size: -; V gene: TRBV27; CDR3 protein: CASSFSAPGSPLHF; CDR3 DNA: TGTGCCAGCAGTTTTTCGGCACCGGGTTCACCCCTCCACTTT
J gene: TRBJ1-3; D gene: -; clone size: -; V gene: TRBV19; CDR3 protein: CASSGGTSSGNTIYF; CDR3 DNA: TGTGCCAGTAGCGGGGGGACCAGCTCTGGAAACACCATATATTTT
J gene: TRBJ2-7; D gene: -; clone size: few; V gene: TRBV5-1; CDR3 protein: CASRNRDNSYEQYF; CDR3 DNA: TGCGCCAGTAGAAACCGGGACAACTCCTACGAGCAGTACTTC
J gene: TRBJ1-6; D gene: TRBD1; clone size: -; V gene: TRBV6-5; CDR3 protein: CASTGQLNNSPLHF; CDR3 DNA: TGTGCCAGCACGGGACAGTTAAATAATTCACCCCTCCACTTT
J gene: TRBJ1-1; D gene: -; clone size: once; V gene: TRBV6-5; CDR3 protein: CASRPGGTEAFF; CDR3 DNA: TGTGCCAGCCGTCCGGGGGGCACTGAAGCTTTCTTT
J gene: TRBJ2-7; D gene: -; clone size: -; V gene: TRBV28; CDR3 protein: CASRGLTEQYF; CDR3 DNA: TGTGCCAGCAGAGGACTAACCGAGCAGTACTTC
J gene: TRBJ1-4; D gene: -; clone size: -; V gene: TRBV5-1; CDR3 protein: CASSPNRAGEKLFF; CDR3 DNA: TGCGCCAGCAGCCCCAACAGGGCAGGGGAAAAACTGTTTTTT
J gene: TRBJ2-3; D gene: -; clone size: -; V gene: TRBV19; CDR3 protein: CASSIGNTDTQYF; CDR3 DNA: TGTGCCAGTAGTATCGGTAACACAGATACGCAGTATTTT
J gene: TRBJ2-5; D gene: -; clone size: -; V gene: TRBV6-2/TRBV6-3; CDR3 protein: CASSYSRTRQETQYF; CDR3 DNA: TGTGCCAGCAGTTACTCGAGGACACGCCAAGAGACCCAGTACTTC
J gene: TRBJ2-2; D gene: -; clone size: -; V gene: TRBV28; CDR3 protein: CASTPQDFGNTGELFF; CDR3 DNA: TGTGCCAGCACTCCCCAGGATTTTGGCAACACCGGGGAGCTGTTTTTT
J gene: TRBJ2-1; D gene: TRBD2; clone size: -; V gene: TRBV5-1; CDR3 protein: CASSLWFSGGAKNEQFF; CDR3 DNA: TGCGCCAGCAGCTTGTGGTTTAGCGGGGGGGCGAAGAATGAGCAGTTCTTC
J gene: TRBJ2-5; D gene: -; clone size: -; V gene: TRBV3-1/TRBV3-2; CDR3 protein: CASSQDPRAETQYF; CDR3 DNA: TGTGCCAGCAGCCAAGATCCCAGGGCAGAGACCCAGTACTTC
J gene: TRBJ2-5; D gene: -; clone size: -; V gene: TRBV30; CDR3 protein: CAWSVLGGRGETQYF; CDR3 DNA: TGTGCCTGGAGTGTACTCGGGGGGCGGGGAGAGACCCAGTACTTC
J gene: TRBJ2-7; D gene: -; clone size: -; V gene: TRBV11-2; CDR3 protein: CASSLATGIYEQYF; CDR3 DNA: TGTGCCAGCAGCTTAGCCACAGGGATTTACGAGCAGTACTTC
J gene: TRBJ1-1; D gene: -; clone size: -; V gene: TRBV12-3/TRBV12-4; CDR3 protein: CASGHLNAEAFF; CDR3 DNA: TGTGCCAGCGGACACTTGAACGCTGAAGCTTTCTTT
J gene: TRBJ1-5; D gene: -; clone size: -; V gene: TRBV7-5; CDR3 protein: CVRSLGRSEGSESNQPQHF; CDR3 DNA: TGTGTCAGAAGCCTCGGACGTAGCGAGGGATCCGAAAGCAATCAGCCCCAGCATTTT
J gene: TRBJ2-3; D gene: -; clone size: -; V gene: TRBV5-8; CDR3 protein: CASTQSTDTQYF; CDR3 DNA: TGTGCCAGCACCCAGAGCACAGATACGCAGTATTTT
J gene: TRBJ2-5; D gene: TRBD2; clone size: -; V gene: TRBV19; CDR3 protein: CASSIGTSGVPFQETQYF; CDR3 DNA: TGTGCCAGTAGTATTGGGACTAGCGGGGTCCCTTTCCAAGAGACCCAGTACTTC
J gene: TRBJ1-1; D gene: -; clone size: -; V gene: TRBV29-1; CDR3 protein: CSAKGGEKNTEAFF; CDR3 DNA: TGCAGCGCGAAGGGCGGGGAGAAGAACACTGAAGCTTTCTTT
J gene: TRBJ2-4; D gene: TRBD1; clone size: -; V gene: TRBV9; CDR3 protein: CASSALGTVKNIQYF; CDR3 DNA: TGTGCCAGCAGCGCGTTGGGGACAGTCAAAAACATTCAGTACTTC
J gene: TRBJ2-3; D gene: TRBD2; clone size: -; V gene: TRBV3-1/TRBV3-2; CDR3 protein: CASSRRGGSTDTQYF; CDR3 DNA: TGTGCCAGCAGCCGCCGGGGGGGGTCCACAGATACGCAGTATTTT
J gene: TRBJ2-7; D gene: TRBD2; clone size: -; V gene: TRBV10-3; CDR3 protein: CAIRGGLAGTGSYEQYF; CDR3 DNA: TGTGCCATCAGGGGGGGACTAGCGGGTACCGGCTCCTACGAGCAGTACTTC
J gene: TRBJ2-3; D gene: TRBD2; clone size: -; V gene: TRBV28; CDR3 protein: CASSSPVSGGGGSTDTQYF; CDR3 DNA: TGTGCCAGCAGCTCCCCCGTATCGGGGGGGGGCGGGAGCACAGATACGCAGTATTTT
J gene: TRBJ1-5; D gene: -; clone size: -; V gene: TRBV10-3; CDR3 protein: CAINQGGSNQPQHF; CDR3 DNA: TGTGCCATCAATCAGGGAGGAAGCAATCAGCCCCAGCATTTT
J gene: TRBJ2-1; D gene: TRBD1; clone size: -; V gene: TRBV28; CDR3 protein: CASSLYGGTGFINEQFF; CDR3 DNA: TGTGCCAGCAGTTTATATGGAGGGACAGGGTTTATCAATGAGCAGTTCTTC
J gene: TRBJ1-6; D gene: -; clone size: once; V gene: TRBV3-1/TRBV3-2; CDR3 protein: CASSQWGQVGRNSPLHF; CDR3 DNA: TGTGCCAGCAGCCAATGGGGGCAGGTTGGAAGGAATTCACCCCTCCACTTT
J gene: TRBJ1-1; D gene: -; clone size: -; V gene: TRBV6-1; CDR3 protein: CASSKAGGMNTEAFF; CDR3 DNA: TGTGCCAGCAGTAAAGCGGGGGGGATGAACACTGAAGCTTTCTTT
J gene: TRBJ1-2; D gene: -; clone size: -; V gene: TRBV7-2; CDR3 protein: CASSLDGRVDGYTF; CDR3 DNA: TGTGCCAGCAGCTTAGACGGCAGGGTTGATGGCTACACCTTC
J gene: TRBJ2-5; D gene: -; clone size: -; V gene: TRBV5-4; CDR3 protein: CASSLRTEETQYF; CDR3 DNA: TGTGCCAGCAGCTTACGGACTGAAGAGACCCAGTACTTC
J gene: TRBJ1-5; D gene: -; clone size: -; V gene: TRBV30; CDR3 protein: CAWTQGSAGDQPQHF; CDR3 DNA: TGTGCCTGGACCCAAGGTTCGGCAGGGGATCAGCCCCAGCATTTT
J gene: TRBJ1-6; D gene: -; clone size: -; V gene: TRBV28; CDR3 protein: CASSGRVYNSPLHF; CDR3 DNA: TGTGCCAGCAGCGGCCGGGTCTATAATTCACCCCTCCACTTT
J gene: TRBJ2-1; D gene: -; clone size: -; V gene: TRBV24-1; CDR3 protein: CATSDSPGDSSSYNEQFF; CDR3 DNA: TGTGCCACCAGTGATTCTCCCGGTGACAGCAGCTCCTACAATGAGCAGTTCTTC
J gene: TRBJ1-4; D gene: TRBD1; clone size: -; V gene: TRBV4-1; CDR3 protein: CASSQVEGGAFNEKLFF; CDR3 DNA: TGCGCCAGCAGCCAAGTTGAAGGGGGCGCCTTTAATGAAAAACTGTTTTTT
J gene: TRBJ1-2; D gene: -; clone size: -; V gene: TRBV7-9; CDR3 protein: CASSRAGLYGYTF; CDR3 DNA: TGTGCCAGCAGCCGGGCGGGTCTCTATGGCTACACCTTC
J gene: TRBJ1-5; D gene: -; clone size: -; V gene: TRBV3-1/TRBV3-2; CDR3 protein: CASSHTSREGSNQPQHF; CDR3 DNA: TGTGCCAGCAGCCACACATCCAGGGAAGGGAGCAATCAGCCCCAGCATTTT
J gene: TRBJ2-3; D gene: TRBD2; clone size: few; V gene: TRBV4-2; CDR3 protein: CASSGPGGATDTQYF; CDR3 DNA: TGTGCCAGCAGCGGTCCGGGGGGGGCCACAGATACGCAGTATTTT
J gene: TRBJ1-2; D gene: -; clone size: -; V gene: TRBV6-6; CDR3 protein: CASSYQDSNSGYTF; CDR3 DNA: TGTGCCAGCAGTTACCAGGACAGTAATTCCGGCTACACCTTC
J gene: TRBJ2-1; D gene: TRBD2; clone size: -; V gene: TRBV3-1/TRBV3-2; CDR3 protein: CASSLSGGFYNEQFF; CDR3 DNA: TGTGCCAGCAGCCTCAGCGGGGGATTCTACAATGAGCAGTTCTTC
J gene: TRBJ2-3; D gene: TRBD2; clone size: -; V gene: TRBV13; CDR3 protein: CASSFWGGLGSTDTQYF; CDR3 DNA: TGTGCCAGCAGCTTTTGGGGGGGACTAGGGAGCACAGATACGCAGTATTTT
J gene: TRBJ2-5; D gene: TRBD2; clone size: -; V gene: TRBV5-1; CDR3 protein: CASSWTSGEETQYF; CDR3 DNA: TGCGCCAGCAGCTGGACTAGCGGGGAAGAGACCCAGTACTTC
J gene: TRBJ2-2; D gene: TRBD2; clone size: -; V gene: TRBV7-2; CDR3 protein: CASSLARWRGGSSTGELFF; CDR3 DNA: TGTGCCAGCAGCTTAGCGCGTTGGCGGGGGGGTTCTAGCACCGGGGAGCTGTTTTTT
J gene: TRBJ1-2; D gene: -; clone size: few; V gene: TRBV9; CDR3 protein: CASSVGGQTGYTF; CDR3 DNA: TGTGCCAGCAGCGTAGGGGGGCAAACTGGCTACACCTTC
J gene: TRBJ1-1; D gene: -; clone size: -; V gene: TRBV9; CDR3 protein: CASSVAQGRHTEAFF; CDR3 DNA: TGTGCCAGCAGCGTAGCTCAGGGTAGGCACACTGAAGCTTTCTTT
J gene: TRBJ1-3; D gene: -; clone size: -; V gene: TRBV6-1; CDR3 protein: CASSDLREGRSGNTIYF; CDR3 DNA: TGTGCCAGCAGTGACCTCCGGGAGGGCCGCTCTGGAAACACCATATATTTT
J gene: TRBJ2-1; D gene: -; clone size: -; V gene: TRBV6-2/TRBV6-3; CDR3 protein: CASSYVSGIGEQFF; CDR3 DNA: TGTGCCAGCAGTTACGTCTCAGGGATCGGTGAGCAGTTCTTC
J gene: TRBJ2-3; D gene: TRBD2; clone size: once; V gene: TRBV9; CDR3 protein: CASSNSGVSTDTQYF; CDR3 DNA: TGTGCCAGCAGTAATAGCGGGGTTAGCACAGATACGCAGTATTTT
J gene: TRBJ2-2; D gene: -; clone size: -; V gene: TRBV9; CDR3 protein: CASSVEGRGGTGELFF; CDR3 DNA: TGTGCCAGCAGCGTAGAAGGCAGGGGAGGGACCGGGGAGCTGTTTTTT
J gene: TRBJ2-7; D gene: -; clone size: -; V gene: TRBV20-1; CDR3 protein: CSASRSQANSYEQYF; CDR3 DNA: TGCAGTGCTAGTCGGTCGCAGGCCAACTCCTACGAGCAGTACTTC
J gene: TRBJ1-3; D gene: -; clone size: -; V gene: TRBV11-2; CDR3 protein: CASSLQTQITGNTIYF; CDR3 DNA: TGTGCCAGCAGCTTACAGACACAAATTACCGGAAACACCATATATTTT
J gene: TRBJ1-6; D gene: -; clone size: -; V gene: TRBV28; CDR3 protein: CASSSAGVTSPLHF; CDR3 DNA: TGTGCCAGCAGTTCGGCAGGGGTAACTTCACCCCTCCACTTT
J gene: TRBJ2-7; D gene: -; clone size: -; V gene: TRBV13; CDR3 protein: CASSLVTTRYEQYF; CDR3 DNA: TGTGCCAGCAGCTTAGTAACCACTCGCTACGAGCAGTACTTC
J gene: TRBJ1-1; D gene: -; clone size: -; V gene: TRBV2; CDR3 protein: CASSENPTMNTEAFF; CDR3 DNA: TGTGCCAGCAGTGAAAACCCAACAATGAACACTGAAGCTTTCTTT
J gene: TRBJ2-3; D gene: TRBD1; clone size: -; V gene: TRBV4-3; CDR3 protein: CASSPSMGQGATDTQYF; CDR3 DNA: TGCGCCAGCAGCCCAAGCATGGGACAGGGGGCCACAGATACGCAGTATTTT
J gene: TRBJ1-4; D gene: TRBD1; clone size: -; V gene: TRBV30; CDR3 protein: CAWEPGQGNEKLFF; CDR3 DNA: TGTGCCTGGGAACCGGGACAGGGGAATGAAAAACTGTTTTTT
J gene: TRBJ1-1; D gene: TRBD1; clone size: -; V gene: TRBV4-2; CDR3 protein: CASSQALLGQEKTEAFF; CDR3 DNA: TGTGCCAGCAGCCAAGCTCTCCTGGGACAGGAGAAGACTGAAGCTTTCTTT
J gene: TRBJ2-7; D gene: -; clone size: once; V gene: TRBV19; CDR3 protein: CASSGRTNYEQYF; CDR3 DNA: TGTGCCAGTAGTGGCCGCACCAACTACGAGCAGTACTTC
J gene: TRBJ2-4; D gene: -; clone size: -; V gene: TRBV19; CDR3 protein: CASSMQGVGKNIQYF; CDR3 DNA: TGTGCCAGTAGTATGCAAGGGGTCGGCAAAAACATTCAGTACTTC
J gene: TRBJ2-1; D gene: -; clone size: -; V gene: TRBV6-4; CDR3 protein: CASSEEGGGLRREQFF; CDR3 DNA: TGTGCCAGCAGTGAGGAGGGAGGGGGGCTCAGGAGGGAGCAGTTCTTC
J gene: TRBJ2-3; D gene: -; clone size: -; V gene: TRBV10-1; CDR3 protein: CASSGPGVTDTQYF; CDR3 DNA: TGCGCCAGCAGTGGCCCAGGTGTAACAGATACGCAGTATTTT